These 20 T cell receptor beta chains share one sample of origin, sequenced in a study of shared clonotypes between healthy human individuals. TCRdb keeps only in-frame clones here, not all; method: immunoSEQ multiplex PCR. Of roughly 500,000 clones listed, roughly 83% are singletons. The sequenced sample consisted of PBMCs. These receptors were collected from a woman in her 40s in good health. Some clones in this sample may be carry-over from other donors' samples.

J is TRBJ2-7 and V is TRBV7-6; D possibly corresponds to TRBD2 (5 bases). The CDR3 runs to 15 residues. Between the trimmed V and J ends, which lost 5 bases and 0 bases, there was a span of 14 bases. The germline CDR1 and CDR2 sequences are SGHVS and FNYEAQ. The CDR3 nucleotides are TGTGCCAGCAGCCCGTCCGGGATCAGCTCCTACGAGCAGTACTTC. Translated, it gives CASSPSGISSYEQYF.

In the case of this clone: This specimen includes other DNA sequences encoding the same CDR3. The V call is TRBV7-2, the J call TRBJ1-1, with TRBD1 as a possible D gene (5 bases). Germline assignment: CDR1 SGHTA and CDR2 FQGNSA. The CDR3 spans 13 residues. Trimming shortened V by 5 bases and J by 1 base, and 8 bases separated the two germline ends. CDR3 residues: CASSPGTNTEAFF. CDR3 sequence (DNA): TGTGCCAGCAGCCCCGGGACGAACACTGAAGCTTTCTTT.

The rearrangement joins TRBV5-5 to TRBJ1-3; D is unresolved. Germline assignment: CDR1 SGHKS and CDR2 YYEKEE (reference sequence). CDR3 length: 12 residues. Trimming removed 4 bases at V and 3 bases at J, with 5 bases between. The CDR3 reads CASSLSGNTIYF. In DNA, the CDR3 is TGTGCCAGCAGCCTCAGTGGAAACACCATATATTTT.

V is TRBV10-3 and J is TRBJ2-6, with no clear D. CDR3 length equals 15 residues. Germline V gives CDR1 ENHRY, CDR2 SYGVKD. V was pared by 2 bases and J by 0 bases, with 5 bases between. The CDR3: CAISEADSGANVLTF. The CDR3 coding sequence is TGTGCCATCAGTGAGGCAGACTCTGGGGCCAACGTCCTGACTTTC.

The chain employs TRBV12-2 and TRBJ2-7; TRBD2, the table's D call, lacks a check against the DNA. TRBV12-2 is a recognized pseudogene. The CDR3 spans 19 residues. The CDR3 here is CASRFPGLKGTSGRYEQYF. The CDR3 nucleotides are TGTGCAAGTCGCTTCCCGGGGCTTAAAGGGACTAGCGGGAGGTACGAGCAGTACTTC.

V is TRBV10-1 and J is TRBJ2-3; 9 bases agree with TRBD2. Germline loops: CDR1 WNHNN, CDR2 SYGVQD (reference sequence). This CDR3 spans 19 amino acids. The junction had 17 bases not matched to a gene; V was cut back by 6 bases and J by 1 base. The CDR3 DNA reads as TGCGCCAGCAGCGCCAGACGGGCGGGAGGGAGAGGGGGCACAGATACGCAGTATTTT. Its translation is CASSARRAGGRGGTDTQYF.

The CDR3 bases are TGTGCCAGCAGCCAAGCCCTCCTCTACGAGCAGTACTTC. Its translation is CASSQALLYEQYF. The chain couples TRBV4-2 to TRBJ2-7; the D is unclear. Germline CDR1 reads LGHNA; CDR2 reads YNFKEQ. The CDR3 length is 13 residues. V was cut by 1 base and J by 3 bases, with 7 bases left in between.

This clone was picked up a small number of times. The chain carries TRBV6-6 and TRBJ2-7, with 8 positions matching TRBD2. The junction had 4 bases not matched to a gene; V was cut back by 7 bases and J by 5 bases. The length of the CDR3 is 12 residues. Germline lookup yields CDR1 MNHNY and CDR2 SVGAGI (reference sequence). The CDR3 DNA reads TGTGCCAGCACCGGGGGGGGAAACGAGCAGTACTTC. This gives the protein CASTGGGNEQYF.

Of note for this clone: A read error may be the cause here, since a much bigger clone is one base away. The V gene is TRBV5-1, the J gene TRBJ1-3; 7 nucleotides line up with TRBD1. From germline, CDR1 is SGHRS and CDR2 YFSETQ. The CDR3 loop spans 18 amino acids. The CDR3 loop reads CAGSPTGLAELSGNTIYF. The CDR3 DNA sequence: TGCGCCGGCAGCCCGACAGGGCTAGCCGAGCTATCTGGAAACACCATATATTTT.

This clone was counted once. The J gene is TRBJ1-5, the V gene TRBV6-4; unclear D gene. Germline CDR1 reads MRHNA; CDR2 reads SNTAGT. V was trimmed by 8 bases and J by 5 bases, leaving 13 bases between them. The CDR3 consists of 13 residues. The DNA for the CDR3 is TGTGCCAGCGGCGATCCGTGTGATCAGCCCCAGCATTTT. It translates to CASGDPCDQPQHF.

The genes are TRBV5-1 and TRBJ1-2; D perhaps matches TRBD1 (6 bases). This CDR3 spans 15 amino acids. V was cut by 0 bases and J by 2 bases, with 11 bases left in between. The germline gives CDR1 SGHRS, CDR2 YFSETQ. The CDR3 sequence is CASSLVSGQNYGYTF. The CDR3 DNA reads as TGCGCCAGCAGCTTGGTATCGGGACAAAACTATGGCTACACCTTC.

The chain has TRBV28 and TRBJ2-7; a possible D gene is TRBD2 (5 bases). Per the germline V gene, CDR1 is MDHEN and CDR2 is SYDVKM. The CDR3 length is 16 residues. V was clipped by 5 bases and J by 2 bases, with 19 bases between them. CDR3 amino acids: CASSLRLKVGAYEQYF. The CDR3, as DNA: TGTGCCAGCAGTCTCCGACTAAAAGTAGGAGCCTACGAGCAGTACTTC.

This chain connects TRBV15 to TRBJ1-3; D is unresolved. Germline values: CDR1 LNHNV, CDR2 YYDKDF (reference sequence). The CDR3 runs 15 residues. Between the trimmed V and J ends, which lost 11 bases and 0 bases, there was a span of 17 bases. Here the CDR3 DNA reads TGTGCCGCGACAAGGGAGAGGGACTCTGGAAACACCATATATTTT. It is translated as CAATRERDSGNTIYF.

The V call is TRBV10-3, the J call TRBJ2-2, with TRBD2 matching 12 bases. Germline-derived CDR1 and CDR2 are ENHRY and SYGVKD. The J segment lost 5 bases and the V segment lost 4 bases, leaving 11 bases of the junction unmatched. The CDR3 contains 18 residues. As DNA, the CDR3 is TGTGCCATCAGTGGTTTCCTAGCGGGAGGGCTAGGGACCGGGGAGCTGTTTTTT. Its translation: CAISGFLAGGLGTGELFF.

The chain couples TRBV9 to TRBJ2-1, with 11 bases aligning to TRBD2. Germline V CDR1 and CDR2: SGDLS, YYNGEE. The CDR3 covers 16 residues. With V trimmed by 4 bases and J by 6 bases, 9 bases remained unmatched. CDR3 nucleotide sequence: TGTGCCAGCAGCTCCAAGACTAGCGGGGTGGGCAATGAGCAGTTCTTC. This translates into CASSSKTSGVGNEQFF.

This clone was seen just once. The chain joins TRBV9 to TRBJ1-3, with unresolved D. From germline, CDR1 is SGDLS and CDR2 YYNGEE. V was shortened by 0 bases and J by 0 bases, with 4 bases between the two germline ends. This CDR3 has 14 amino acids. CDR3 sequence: CASSVGRSGNTIYF. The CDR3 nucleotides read TGTGCCAGCAGCGTAGGTCGCTCTGGAAACACCATATATTTT.

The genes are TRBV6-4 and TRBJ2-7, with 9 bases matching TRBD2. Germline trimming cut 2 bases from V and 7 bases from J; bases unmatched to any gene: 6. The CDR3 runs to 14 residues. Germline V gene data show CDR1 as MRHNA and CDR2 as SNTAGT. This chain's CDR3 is CASSDIAGAGEQYF. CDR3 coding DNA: TGTGCCAGCAGTGACATAGCGGGAGCGGGGGAGCAGTACTTC.

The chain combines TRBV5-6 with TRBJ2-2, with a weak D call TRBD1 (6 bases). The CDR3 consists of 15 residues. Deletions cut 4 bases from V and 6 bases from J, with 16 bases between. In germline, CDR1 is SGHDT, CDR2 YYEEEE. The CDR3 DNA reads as TGTGCCAGCAGCACGCCCGGGACACGCGCCGGGGAGCTGTTTTTT. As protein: CASSTPGTRAGELFF.

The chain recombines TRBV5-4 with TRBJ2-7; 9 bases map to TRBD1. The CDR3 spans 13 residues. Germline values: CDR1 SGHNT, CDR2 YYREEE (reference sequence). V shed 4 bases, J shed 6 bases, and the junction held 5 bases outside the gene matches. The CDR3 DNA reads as TGTGCCAGCAGCCTTACAGGGGGCGGCGAGCAGTACTTC. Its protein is CASSLTGGGEQYF. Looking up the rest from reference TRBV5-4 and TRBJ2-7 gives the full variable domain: ETGVTQSPTHLIKTRGQQVTLRCSSQSGHNTVSWYQQALGQGPQFIFQYYREEENGRGNFPPRFSGLQFPNYSSELNVNALELDDSALYLCASSLTGGGEQYFGPGTRLTVT.

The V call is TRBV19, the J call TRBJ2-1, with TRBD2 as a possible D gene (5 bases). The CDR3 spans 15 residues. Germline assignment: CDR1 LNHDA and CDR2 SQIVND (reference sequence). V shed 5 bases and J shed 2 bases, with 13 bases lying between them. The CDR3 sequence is CASSGSSWAYNEQFF. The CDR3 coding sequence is TGTGCCAGTAGTGGGTCTAGCTGGGCCTACAATGAGCAGTTCTTC.